A selection of T cell receptor beta chains follows, all from one sample in a study of blood T cell repertoires in COVID-19. The protocol was immunoSEQ multiplex PCR, while the TCRdb copy is restricted to in-frame clones and leaves out a portion. The table shows about 300,000 clones, with approximately 86% occurring only once. Sequenced sample: peripheral blood. The receptors originated from a man aged 18 to 29 with active or convalescent COVID-19. CDR3s include the opening cysteine and the closing phenylalanine or tryptophan. The D gene is left open where the match is weak.

v_gene: TRBV9; j_gene: TRBJ1-6; d_gene: TRBD1; CDR3nt: TGTGCCAGCAGCGTAGGTTCCCTACAGGGGGAAGGGTCACCCCTCCACTTT; CDR3aa: CASSVGSLQGEGSPLHF
v_gene: TRBV6-4; j_gene: TRBJ2-1; d_gene: -; CDR3nt: TGTGCCAGCAGTGACGTCAGGGGAAGAATCTACAATGAGCAGTTCTTC; CDR3aa: CASSDVRGRIYNEQFF
v_gene: TRBV11-2; j_gene: TRBJ1-4; d_gene: TRBD1; CDR3nt: TGTGCCAGCAGCTTCAGGGGGGAAAAACTGTTTTTT; CDR3aa: CASSFRGEKLFF
v_gene: TRBV27; j_gene: TRBJ2-1; d_gene: -; CDR3nt: TGTGCCAGCAGTTTACTCCCGGGAACTCGCAATGAGCAGTTCTTC; CDR3aa: CASSLLPGTRNEQFF
v_gene: TRBV5-1; j_gene: TRBJ2-7; d_gene: -; CDR3nt: TGCGCCAGCAGCTTAGGACAATCCTACGAGCAGTACTTC; CDR3aa: CASSLGQSYEQYF
v_gene: TRBV6-5; j_gene: TRBJ1-4; d_gene: -; CDR3nt: TGTGCCAGCTCATATGAAAAACTGTTTTTT; CDR3aa: CASSYEKLFF
v_gene: TRBV9; j_gene: TRBJ2-3; d_gene: TRBD2; CDR3nt: TGTGCCAGCAGCGTTCTAGCGGGGGGCACAGATACGCAGTATTTT; CDR3aa: CASSVLAGGTDTQYF
v_gene: TRBV19; j_gene: TRBJ1-1; d_gene: -; CDR3nt: TGTGCCAGTAGTTTTAAGACAGAGAACACTGAAGCTTTCTTT; CDR3aa: CASSFKTENTEAFF
v_gene: TRBV11-2; j_gene: TRBJ2-7; d_gene: -; CDR3nt: TGTGCCAGCACCGGCGGCCACGAGCAGTACTTC; CDR3aa: CASTGGHEQYF
v_gene: TRBV2; j_gene: TRBJ2-7; d_gene: TRBD1; CDR3nt: TGTGCCAGAGGGGGCGAAGGGACAGAGCAGTACTTC; CDR3aa: CARGGEGTEQYF
v_gene: TRBV7-2; j_gene: TRBJ2-5; d_gene: TRBD2; CDR3nt: TGTGCCAGCAGATTAGCGGGGGGGGAGACCCAGTACTTC; CDR3aa: CASRLAGGETQYF
v_gene: TRBV5-1; j_gene: TRBJ2-2; d_gene: -; CDR3nt: TGCGCCAGCAGCGTCGCGGTGGGGGGGCGCGTCACCGGGGAGCTGTTTTTT; CDR3aa: CASSVAVGGRVTGELFF
v_gene: TRBV13; j_gene: TRBJ2-1; d_gene: -; CDR3nt: TGTGCCAGCAGCCCATTCACCGCGGGATCCTACAATGAGCAGTTCTTC; CDR3aa: CASSPFTAGSYNEQFF
v_gene: TRBV29-1; j_gene: TRBJ2-2; d_gene: -; CDR3nt: TGCAGCGTTGCCTCAGGGACGAACACCGGGGAGCTGTTTTTT; CDR3aa: CSVASGTNTGELFF
v_gene: TRBV27; j_gene: TRBJ2-7; d_gene: TRBD1; CDR3nt: TGTGCCAGCAGTCGGACAGGGTCCTACGAGCAGTACTTC; CDR3aa: CASSRTGSYEQYF